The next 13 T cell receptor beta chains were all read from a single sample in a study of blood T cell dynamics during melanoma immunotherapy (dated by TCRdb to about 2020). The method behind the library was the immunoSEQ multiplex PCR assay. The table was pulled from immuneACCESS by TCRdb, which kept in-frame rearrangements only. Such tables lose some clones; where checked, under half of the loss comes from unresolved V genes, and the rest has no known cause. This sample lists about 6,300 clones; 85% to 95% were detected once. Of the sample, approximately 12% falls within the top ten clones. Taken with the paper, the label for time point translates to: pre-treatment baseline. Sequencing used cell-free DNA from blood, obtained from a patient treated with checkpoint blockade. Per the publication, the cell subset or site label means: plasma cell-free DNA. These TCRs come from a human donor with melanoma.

The CDR3 loop reads CASSSGHGTGVSTYEQYF. The CDR3 DNA follows: TGTGCCAGTAGTTCCGGTCACGGGACAGGGGTTTCCACCTACGAGCAGTACTTC. This rearrangement joins TRBV19 to TRBJ2-7; TRBD1 agrees at 10 bases. The ends lost 5 bases at V and 2 bases at J; junction bases unmatched: 15. Germline loops: CDR1 LNHDA, CDR2 SQIVND (reference sequence). The CDR3 sequence is 18 residues long.

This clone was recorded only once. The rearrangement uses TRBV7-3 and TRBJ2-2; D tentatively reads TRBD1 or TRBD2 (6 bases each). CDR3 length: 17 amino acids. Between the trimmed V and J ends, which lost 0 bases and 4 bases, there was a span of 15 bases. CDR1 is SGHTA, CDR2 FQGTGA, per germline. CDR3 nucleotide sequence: TGTGCCAGCAGCTTAACGTTGGGGGGCGCGGGCACCGGGGAGCTGTTTTTT. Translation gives CASSLTLGGAGTGELFF.

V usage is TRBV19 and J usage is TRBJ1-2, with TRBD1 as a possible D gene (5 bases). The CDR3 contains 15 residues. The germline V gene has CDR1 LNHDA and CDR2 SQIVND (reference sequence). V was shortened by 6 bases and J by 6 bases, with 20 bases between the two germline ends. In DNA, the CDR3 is TGTGCCAGTAGCGGGATGCAGGGTTTTTTCGATGGCTACACCTTC. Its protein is CASSGMQGFFDGYTF. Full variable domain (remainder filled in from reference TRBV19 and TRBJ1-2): DGGITQSPKYLFRKEGQNVTLSCEQNLNHDAMYWYRQDPGQGLRLIYYSQIVNDFQKGDIAEGYSVSREKKESFPLTVTSAQKNPTAFYLCASSGMQGFFDGYTFGSGTRLTVV.

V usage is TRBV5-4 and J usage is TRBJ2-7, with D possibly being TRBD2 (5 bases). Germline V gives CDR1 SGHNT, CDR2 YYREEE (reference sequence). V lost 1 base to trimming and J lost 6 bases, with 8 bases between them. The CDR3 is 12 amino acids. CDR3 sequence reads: CASSLLGSEQYF. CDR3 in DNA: TGTGCCAGCAGCTTGTTAGGGAGCGAGCAGTACTTC.

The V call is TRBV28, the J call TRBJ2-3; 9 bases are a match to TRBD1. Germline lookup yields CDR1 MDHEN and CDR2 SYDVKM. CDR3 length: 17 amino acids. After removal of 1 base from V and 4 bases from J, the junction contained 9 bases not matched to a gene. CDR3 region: CASSLYTRTGVADTQYF. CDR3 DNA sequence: TGTGCCAGCAGTTTATACACACGGACAGGGGTTGCAGATACGCAGTATTTT.

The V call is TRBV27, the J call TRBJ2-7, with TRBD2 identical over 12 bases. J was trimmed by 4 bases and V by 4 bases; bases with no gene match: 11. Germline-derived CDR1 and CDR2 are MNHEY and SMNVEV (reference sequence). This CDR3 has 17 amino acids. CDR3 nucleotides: TGTGCCAGCAGTTCCCCCGTTACTAGCGGGAGGTCGTACGAGCAGTACTTC. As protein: CASSSPVTSGRSYEQYF.

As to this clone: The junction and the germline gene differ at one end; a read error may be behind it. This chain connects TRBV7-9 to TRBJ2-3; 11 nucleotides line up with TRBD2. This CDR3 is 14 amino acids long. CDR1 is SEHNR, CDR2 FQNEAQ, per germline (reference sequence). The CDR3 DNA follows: TGTGCCAGCAGTTTAGCGGGGGGGAGAGATACGCAGTATTTT. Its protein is CASSLAGGRDTQYF.

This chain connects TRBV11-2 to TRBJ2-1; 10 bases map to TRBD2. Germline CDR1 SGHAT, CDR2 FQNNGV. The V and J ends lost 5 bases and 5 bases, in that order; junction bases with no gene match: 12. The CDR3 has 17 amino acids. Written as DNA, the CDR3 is TGTGCCAGCAGCACAAGGGGTAGCGGGGGGAATAACAATGAGCAGTTCTTC. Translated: CASSTRGSGGNNNEQFF.

The CDR3 reads CASSDILWGGEKLFF. In nucleotides, the CDR3 is TGTGCCAGCAGTGATATACTTTGGGGAGGTGAAAAACTGTTTTTT. This sequence joins TRBV6-1 and TRBJ1-4; D unresolved. CDR1 and CDR2 from the germline V gene are MNHNS and SASEGT. With 3 bases removed from V and 7 bases from J, the gap between germline ends came to 15 bases. The CDR3 length is 15 residues.

The CDR3 nucleotides read TGTGCCACCCATACGACAGAAGCTTTCTTT. This sequence encodes CATHTTEAFF. This chain links TRBV7-9 with TRBJ1-1; D unclear. V dropped 10 bases and J dropped 8 bases, with 11 bases sitting between them. The CDR3 length is 10 residues. Germline V CDR1 and CDR2: SEHNR, FQNEAQ (reference sequence).

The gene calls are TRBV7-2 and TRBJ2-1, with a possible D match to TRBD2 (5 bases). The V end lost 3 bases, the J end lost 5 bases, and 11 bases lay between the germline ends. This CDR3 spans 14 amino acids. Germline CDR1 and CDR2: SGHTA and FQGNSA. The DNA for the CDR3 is TGTGCCAGCAGCTTCAGCCCGCGGGACAATGAGCAGTTCTTC. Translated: CASSFSPRDNEQFF.

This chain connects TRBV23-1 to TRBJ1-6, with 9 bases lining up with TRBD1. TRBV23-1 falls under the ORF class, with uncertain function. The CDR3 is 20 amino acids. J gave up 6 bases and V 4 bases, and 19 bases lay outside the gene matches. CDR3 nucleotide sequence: TGCGCCAGCAGTCGGGTAGGGTTCGGGGACAGGGTCGGAGGTAATTCACCCCTCCACTTT. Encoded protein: CASSRVGFGDRVGGNSPLHF.

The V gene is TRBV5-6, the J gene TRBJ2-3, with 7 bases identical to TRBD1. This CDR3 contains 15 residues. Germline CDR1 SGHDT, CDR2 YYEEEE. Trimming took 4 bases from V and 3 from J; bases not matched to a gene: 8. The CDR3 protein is CASSVDGTVTDTQYF. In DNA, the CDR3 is TGTGCCAGCAGCGTAGACGGGACAGTAACAGATACGCAGTATTTT.